These 28 T cell receptor beta chains came from one sample sequenced in a study of cytomegalovirus exposure and HLA in healthy donors. In the PCR, 60 Vbeta and 13 Jbeta primers were used. Produced via immunoSEQ multiplex PCR; TCRdb's table is partial and in-frame only. The table has around 150,000 clones, roughly three quarters seen once. Sequencing was performed on PBMCs. The receptors shown here come from a man aged 30 to 45 in good health and CMV-seronegative.

The CDR3 DNA sequence: TGTGCCAGCAGTACAACTACAGGGGGCCCGTTAGATACGCAGTATTTT. Translated, it gives CASSTTTGGPLDTQYF. This sequence joins TRBV28 and TRBJ2-3; 9 bases fit TRBD1. The V and J ends lost 5 bases and 5 bases, in that order; junction bases with no gene match: 11. Per germline, CDR1 MDHEN and CDR2 SYDVKM. The CDR3 is 16 residues long.

The gene calls are TRBV4-1 and TRBJ2-7; a weak D match, TRBD2 (5 bases). Trimming took off 2 bases at V and 2 bases at J, with 19 bases between the two ends. This CDR3 has 17 amino acids. From germline, CDR1 is MGHRA and CDR2 YSYEKL. CDR3 residues: CASSQLTALDTTYEQYF. CDR3 DNA sequence: TGCGCCAGCAGCCAACTGACTGCACTAGACACGACCTACGAGCAGTACTTC.

The rearrangement uses TRBV2 and TRBJ2-7; weak D call: TRBD2 (6 bases). Germline CDR1 reads SNHLY; CDR2 reads FYNNEI. The V gene lost 4 bases and the J gene lost 1 base, with 11 bases spanning the gap. This CDR3 is built from 14 residues. The CDR3 nucleotides are TGTGCCAGCAGTGGCGCGGGGATTTCCTACGAGCAGTACTTC. Amino acid sequence: CASSGAGISYEQYF.

The chain uses TRBV5-1 and TRBJ2-2; 7 nucleotides align to TRBD1. V lost 2 bases and J lost 1; bases outside the gene matches: 2. The CDR3 length is 15 residues. Germline CDR1 reads SGHRS; CDR2 reads YFSETQ. CDR3 in amino acids: CASSLPGGNTGELFF. The CDR3 nucleotides read TGCGCCAGCAGCTTACCAGGGGGGAACACCGGGGAGCTGTTTTTT.

The chain recombines TRBV28 with TRBJ2-5, with TRBD1 matching over 9 bases. The trim removed 8 bases at V and 5 bases at J, leaving 12 bases unmatched. CDR3 length: 15 residues. Germline V lookup: CDR1 MDHEN, CDR2 SYDVKM. Here the CDR3 reads CASLRDREAWETQYF. CDR3 DNA sequence: TGTGCCAGCCTTAGGGACAGGGAGGCGTGGGAGACCCAGTACTTC.

V and J are TRBV5-1 and TRBJ2-7; 8 nucleotides align to TRBD1. Germline V gives CDR1 SGHRS, CDR2 YFSETQ. V was clipped by 5 bases and J by 0 bases; unmatched bases: 7. CDR3 size: 15 residues. The CDR3 is CASSSDRGLSYEQYF. The CDR3 nucleotides read TGCGCCAGCAGTTCCGACAGGGGTCTCTCCTACGAGCAGTACTTC. The variable domain in full, completed from reference TRBV5-1 and TRBJ2-7, reads KAGVTQTPRYLIKTRGQQVTLSCSPISGHRSVSWYQQTPGQGLQFLFEYFSETQRNKGNFPGRFSGRQFSNSRSEMNVSTLELGDSALYLCASSSDRGLSYEQYFGPGTRLTVT.

This chain links TRBV7-9 with TRBJ2-1; 10 bases fit TRBD1. Germline assignment: CDR1 SEHNR and CDR2 FQNEAQ (reference sequence). CDR3 length: 15 amino acids. Unmatched junction bases numbered 3, after V lost 1 base and J lost 6 bases. The CDR3 is CASSLGDRGFNEQFF. The CDR3 DNA is TGTGCCAGCAGCTTAGGGGACAGGGGATTCAATGAGCAGTTCTTC.

The chain links TRBV6-1 to TRBJ2-7; a possible D gene is TRBD2 (5 bases). V was clipped by 1 base and J by 0 bases, with 7 bases between them. This CDR3 is built from 14 residues. Per the germline V gene, CDR1 is MNHNS and CDR2 is SASEGT. CDR3 sequence: CASSEVGDSYEQYF. The CDR3 DNA reads as TGTGCCAGCAGTGAAGTCGGGGACTCCTACGAGCAGTACTTC.

Remarks on this clone: The same CDR3 also results from other DNA sequences found in this sample. This chain joins TRBV5-1 and TRBJ2-3; 10 bases match TRBD2. There are 16 residues in the CDR3. Germline V gene sequence: CDR1 SGHRS, CDR2 YFSETQ. J was trimmed by 0 bases and V by 4 bases; bases with no gene match: 5. CDR3 nucleotide sequence: TGCGCCAGCAGCGCCGGACTAGCGGTCAGCACAGATACGCAGTATTTT. Protein sequence: CASSAGLAVSTDTQYF. The full variable domain, with the rest looked up from reference TRBV5-1 and TRBJ2-3, is KAGVTQTPRYLIKTRGQQVTLSCSPISGHRSVSWYQQTPGQGLQFLFEYFSETQRNKGNFPGRFSGRQFSNSRSEMNVSTLELGDSALYLCASSAGLAVSTDTQYFGPGTRLTVL.

This chain joins TRBV27 and TRBJ2-1; D perhaps matches TRBD1 (5 bases). Trimming cost V 7 bases and J 7 bases, with 11 bases left between them. The germline V gene has CDR1 MNHEY and CDR2 SMNVEV (reference sequence). CDR3 size: 12 residues. CDR3 nucleotide sequence: TGTGCCAGCAATTCAAGGGGAAATGAGCAGTTCTTC. As protein: CASNSRGNEQFF.

This chain uses TRBV6-5 with TRBJ2-7, with 8 bases matching TRBD1. Germline CDR1 is MNHEY and CDR2 is SVGAGI. V trimming: 5 bases; J trimming: 3 bases; junction bases outside the gene matches: 9. The CDR3 contains 15 residues. CDR3: CASSKVDRAYYEQYF. The DNA for the CDR3 is TGTGCCAGCAGTAAAGTGGACAGGGCTTACTACGAGCAGTACTTC.

The chain carries TRBV7-3 and TRBJ2-3; 16 bases agree with TRBD2. This CDR3 is built from 16 residues. Trimming cost V 5 bases and J 6 bases; bases outside gene matches: 5. CDR1 and CDR2 (germline): SGHTA, FQGTGA. In nucleotides, the CDR3 is TGTGCCAGCAGCCCTGGGACTAGCGGGAGGGGTGATACGCAGTATTTT. Residues: CASSPGTSGRGDTQYF.

Notes on this clone: The sample has other DNA sequences that encode this CDR3 too. In nucleotides, the CDR3 is TGCGCCAGCAGCTTGGGGACTAGCGGTAGCACAGATACGCAGTATTTT. Residues: CASSLGTSGSTDTQYF. The chain carries TRBV5-1 and TRBJ2-3; 10 bases are a match to TRBD2. V dropped 0 bases and J dropped 0; count of bases not matched to a gene: 1. Germline CDR1 is SGHRS and CDR2 is YFSETQ. The CDR3 runs to 16 residues.

The gene calls are TRBV7-2 and TRBJ2-1, with TRBD2 matching over 14 bases. The CDR3 has 17 amino acids. Trimming removed 1 base from V and 10 bases from J; junction bases left unmatched: 9. The germline V gene encodes CDR1 SGHTA and CDR2 FQGNSA. The chain's CDR3 is CASSLGGLAGDLWEQFF. CDR3 coding DNA: TGTGCCAGCAGCTTAGGGGGACTAGCGGGGGACCTGTGGGAGCAGTTCTTC.

V is TRBV28 and J is TRBJ2-2; tentative D call: TRBD1 (7 bases). V was clipped by 5 bases and J by 7 bases, with 11 bases between them. Germline V gene data show CDR1 as MDHEN and CDR2 as SYDVKM. The CDR3 is 13 amino acids. CDR3 nucleotides: TGTGCCAGCAGTCGGAGGGGGCACGGGGAGCTGTTTTTT. Its translation: CASSRRGHGELFF.

V and J are TRBV6-4 and TRBJ2-2, with D possibly being TRBD1 (6 bases). The CDR3 has 16 residues. Germline assignment: CDR1 MRHNA and CDR2 SNTAGT. V dropped 0 bases and J dropped 5 bases, with 13 bases sitting between them. The CDR3 nucleotides are TGTGCCAGCAGTGACTCCCCGGGACAACAAACCGGGGAGCTGTTTTTT. Its protein product is CASSDSPGQQTGELFF.

The chain uses TRBV15 and TRBJ1-6; 8 bases align to TRBD1. In germline, CDR1 is LNHNV, CDR2 YYDKDF (reference sequence). The junction had 15 bases not matched to a gene; V was cut back by 3 bases and J by 14 bases. The CDR3 contains 16 residues. The CDR3 spells CATSSGTGSSDEALHF. CDR3 DNA: TGTGCCACCAGCAGCGGGACAGGTAGCTCTGATGAGGCCCTCCACTTT.

V gene TRBV6-1 combines with J gene TRBJ2-7; TRBD2 might be the D (6 bases). The V end was cut by 2 bases, the J end by 4 bases, with 12 bases between. The CDR3 sequence is 14 residues long. CDR1 MNHNS and CDR2 SASEGT come from the germline V gene. The CDR3 here is CASSEWRERYEQYF. CDR3 coding DNA: TGTGCCAGCAGTGAATGGCGGGAAAGGTACGAGCAGTACTTC.

The rearrangement uses TRBV11-2 and TRBJ2-7; TRBD2 agrees at 10 bases. The CDR3 totals 15 residues. V lost 1 base, J lost 4 bases, and 4 bases stayed unmatched. The germline V gene encodes CDR1 SGHAT and CDR2 FQNNGV. The CDR3 sequence: CASSLGAGGRYEQYF. The CDR3 coding sequence is TGTGCCAGCAGCTTAGGAGCGGGAGGGAGGTACGAGCAGTACTTC.

The chain is built from TRBV6-5 and TRBJ2-7; D is undetermined. The CDR3 loop spans 14 amino acids. Trimming stripped 5 bases from V and 4 bases from J, with 15 bases between. CDR1 is MNHEY, CDR2 SVGAGI, per germline. CDR3 coding DNA: TGTGCCAGCAGTCCTGCGACCACGAGGTACGAGCAGTACTTC. It yields the protein CASSPATTRYEQYF.

The V and J genes are TRBV28 and TRBJ1-1; D unresolved. Germline CDR1 and CDR2: MDHEN and SYDVKM. V shed 8 bases and J shed 0 bases, with 16 bases lying between them. The length of the CDR3 is 15 residues. The CDR3 spells CASLRGGNMNTEAFF. CDR3 DNA sequence: TGTGCCAGCCTCCGTGGCGGGAACATGAACACTGAAGCTTTCTTT.

This clone was seen more than once but under ten times. The gene calls are TRBV6-1 and TRBJ1-1, with 9 bases matching TRBD1. Germline V gene data show CDR1 as MNHNS and CDR2 as SASEGT. The CDR3 is 15 residues long. V gave up 8 bases and J gave up 3 bases; unmatched junction bases: 10. This chain's CDR3 is CASQDSTGGYTEAFF. The CDR3 coding sequence is TGTGCCAGCCAAGATTCGACAGGGGGGTACACTGAAGCTTTCTTT.

This clone was detected only once. This rearrangement joins TRBV14 to TRBJ2-7, with a weak D call TRBD1 (6 bases). This CDR3 spans 15 amino acids. V lost 2 bases and J lost 5, with 16 bases in between. CDR1 is SGHDN and CDR2 is FVKESK in the germline V gene. CDR3 sequence: CASSQMWGQSHEQYF. CDR3 DNA: TGTGCCAGCAGCCAAATGTGGGGGCAATCCCACGAGCAGTACTTC.

The chain links TRBV5-4 to TRBJ2-2; D perhaps matches TRBD2 (5 bases). The V gene's germline CDR1 is SGHNT and CDR2 YYREEE (reference sequence). The V and J ends lost 4 bases and 0 bases respectively, with 13 bases between them. The CDR3 covers 16 residues. The DNA for the CDR3 is TGTGCCAGCAGCCCTAGCCCCGACGCGAACACCGGGGAGCTGTTTTTT. This translates into CASSPSPDANTGELFF.

The chain uses TRBV6-5 and TRBJ2-2; tentatively, D is TRBD1 (5 bases). V was pared by 5 bases and J by 2 bases, with 9 bases between. The CDR3 loop spans 14 amino acids. Germline CDR1 MNHEY, CDR2 SVGAGI. The CDR3 spells CASSIGHNTGELFF. CDR3 coding DNA: TGTGCCAGCAGTATAGGACACAACACCGGGGAGCTGTTTTTT.

In this sample, this clone turned up once. The DNA of the CDR3 is TGCGCCACCGAGGGGGATGAAGCTTTCTTT. This encodes CATEGDEAFF. The chain combines TRBV10-1 with TRBJ1-1; perhaps TRBD1 as D (6 bases). Germline CDR1 and CDR2: WNHNN and SYGVQD (reference sequence). Trimming cost V 10 bases and J 7 bases, with 10 bases left between them. The length of the CDR3 is 10 residues.

CDR3 nucleotides: TGTGCCAGCAGCCCAAAACCCGGGGAGCAGTTCTTC. Translated, it gives CASSPKPGEQFF. The genes are TRBV7-9 and TRBJ2-1; D gene unclear. V lost 5 bases and J lost 10, with 12 bases in between. The CDR3 consists of 12 residues. Germline V CDR1 and CDR2: SEHNR, FQNEAQ (reference sequence).

This clone appeared once. CDR3 sequence (DNA): TGTGCCTGGAGTTATATATATATGAACACTGAAGCTTTCTTT. It codes for CAWSYIYMNTEAFF. The chain links TRBV30 to TRBJ1-1; D unresolved. The CDR3 length is 14 residues. Trimming stripped 2 bases from V and 0 bases from J, with 10 bases between. CDR1 and CDR2 (germline): GTSNPN, SVGIG (reference sequence). The full variable domain, rest sourced from reference TRBV30 and TRBJ1-1, is SQTIHQWPATLVQPVGSPLSLECTVEGTSNPNLYWYRQAAGRGLQLLFYSVGIGQISSEVPQNLSASRPQDRQFILSSKKLLLSDSGFYLCAWSYIYMNTEAFFGQGTRLTVV.